Listed below are T cell receptor beta chains from one sample, sequenced in a study of CD4+ T cells in melanoma. Assay used: immunoSEQ multiplex PCR; TCRdb lists only in-frame clones, some missing. The sample holds more than 90,000 clones; 92% are singletons and the top ten take about 3.3%. Sample: peripheral blood. The receptors originated from a human donor with melanoma. CDR3s include the opening cysteine and the closing phenylalanine or tryptophan. A D gene is named only where the DNA matches it firmly. Some rows mark clone size as missing; the rest say once, few, many or name a class of expanded clone.

j_call	clone_size	d_call	v_call	cdr3_aa	cdr3_nt
TRBJ1-3	.	.	TRBV5-1	CASSLDNRSGNTIYF	TGCGCCAGCAGCTTGGACAATAGGTCTGGAAACACCATATATTTT
TRBJ2-6	.	.	TRBV11-3	CASSKQAAGANVLTF	TGTGCCAGCAGTAAACAGGCGGCAGGGGCCAACGTCCTGACTTTC
TRBJ2-3	few	TRBD1	TRBV6-1	CASNLDRGRLDTQYF	TGTGCCAGCAACCTCGACAGGGGAAGACTAGATACGCAGTATTTT
TRBJ1-2	.	TRBD1	TRBV19	CASSMDRGYGGYTF	TGTGCCAGTAGTATGGACAGGGGATATGGTGGCTACACCTTC
TRBJ2-3	.	TRBD2	TRBV2	CASSERASGSSDTQYF	TGTGCCAGCAGTGAAAGGGCTAGCGGGAGCTCAGATACGCAGTATTTT
TRBJ2-1	.	.	TRBV7-8	CASSLRQGSYNEQFF	TGTGCCAGCAGCTTAAGGCAGGGCTCCTACAATGAGCAGTTCTTC
TRBJ1-5	.	TRBD1	TRBV4-2	CASSQGDSTNSNQPQHF	TGTGCCAGCAGCCAGGGGGACAGCACGAATAGCAATCAGCCCCAGCATTTT
TRBJ2-2	.	TRBD1	TRBV19	CASSIWTGFTGELFF	TGTGCCAGTAGTATATGGACAGGGTTTACCGGGGAGCTGTTTTTT
TRBJ2-7	few	TRBD2	TRBV6-5	CASSPEREVYEQYF	TGTGCCAGCAGTCCCGAGCGGGAGGTATACGAGCAGTACTTC
TRBJ1-4	.	.	TRBV7-9	CASSFPPTGYEKLFF	TGTGCCAGCAGCTTCCCCCCCACGGGGTATGAAAAACTGTTTTTT
TRBJ2-7	.	.	TRBV7-2	CASSLVPTPDEQYF	TGTGCCAGCAGCTTAGTCCCCACCCCGGACGAGCAGTACTTC
TRBJ2-5	.	.	TRBV6-4	CASSEWSEGTQYF	TGTGCCAGCAGTGAGTGGAGTGAGGGAACCCAGTACTTC
TRBJ2-7	.	TRBD2	TRBV7-2	CASSLVTSATYEQYF	TGTGCCAGCAGCTTAGTGACTAGCGCCACCTACGAGCAGTACTTC
TRBJ2-3	.	TRBD1	TRBV4-3	CASSQQTGGGTDTQYF	TGCGCCAGCAGCCAACAGACAGGGGGAGGCACAGATACGCAGTATTTT
TRBJ2-7	.	TRBD1	TRBV7-2	CASSRDSRNYEQYF	TGTGCCAGCAGCCGGGACAGCCGAAACTACGAGCAGTACTTC
TRBJ2-3	.	.	TRBV7-2	CASSLAIFTDTQYF	TGTGCCAGCAGCCTTGCGATATTCACAGATACGCAGTATTTT
TRBJ2-7	.	.	TRBV9	CASSVVILDDYEQYF	TGTGCCAGCAGCGTAGTGATACTAGACGACTACGAGCAGTACTTC
TRBJ2-1	.	TRBD2	TRBV7-2	CASSIRTSGGREQFF	TGTGCCAGCAGCATCAGGACTAGCGGGGGGCGGGAGCAGTTCTTC
TRBJ2-7	.	.	TRBV5-1	CASSLGRYEQYF	TGCGCCAGCAGCTTGGGGCGCTACGAGCAGTACTTC
TRBJ2-1	.	.	TRBV28	CASSLYRVSGYNEQFF	TGTGCCAGCAGTTTATACAGGGTGTCGGGATACAATGAGCAGTTCTTC
TRBJ2-2	.	.	TRBV29-1	CSVKSDTGELFF	TGCAGCGTCAAAAGTGACACCGGGGAGCTGTTTTTT
TRBJ2-5	.	TRBD1	TRBV5-6	CASSNTGQGGQETQYF	TGTGCCAGCAGCAATACGGGACAGGGGGGCCAAGAGACCCAGTACTTC
TRBJ2-1	.	TRBD2	TRBV10-3	CAISPTSGGATDEQFF	TGTGCCATCAGCCCGACTAGCGGGGGGGCCACGGATGAGCAGTTCTTC
TRBJ2-6	.	.	TRBV7-3	CASSVTGRSSGANVLTF	TGTGCCAGCAGCGTAACAGGGCGAAGCTCTGGGGCCAACGTCCTGACTTTC
TRBJ1-5	.	.	TRBV7-2	CASSLAWAYNQPQHF	TGTGCCAGCAGCTTAGCGTGGGCCTACAATCAGCCCCAGCATTTT